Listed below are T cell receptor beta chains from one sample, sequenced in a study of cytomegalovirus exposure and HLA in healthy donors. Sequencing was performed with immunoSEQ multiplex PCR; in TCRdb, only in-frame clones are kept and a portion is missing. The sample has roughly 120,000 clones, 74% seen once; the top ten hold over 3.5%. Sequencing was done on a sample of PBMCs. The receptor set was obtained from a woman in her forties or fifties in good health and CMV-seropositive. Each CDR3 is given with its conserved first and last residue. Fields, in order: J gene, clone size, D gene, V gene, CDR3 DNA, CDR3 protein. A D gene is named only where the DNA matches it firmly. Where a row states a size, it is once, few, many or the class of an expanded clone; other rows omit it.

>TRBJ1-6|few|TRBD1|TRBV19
TGTGCCAGTAGTATAGATGGGGGACAGGGTAACGCTTCACCCCTCCACTTT
CASSIDGGQGNASPLHF
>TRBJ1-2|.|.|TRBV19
TGTGCCAGTAGCCTTGCGGGCGTGCCCTATGGCTACACCTTC
CASSLAGVPYGYTF
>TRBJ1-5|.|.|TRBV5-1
TGCGCCAGCAGCTTCTACAGCGGCCAGCCCCAGCATTTT
CASSFYSGQPQHF
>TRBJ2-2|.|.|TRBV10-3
TGTGCCATCAGTGGGAGCGGAACTACGAACACCGGGGAGCTGTTTTTT
CAISGSGTTNTGELFF
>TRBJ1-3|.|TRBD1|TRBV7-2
TGTGCCAGCAGCTCCAACCAGGGGGCGCTCGGAAACACCATATATTTT
CASSSNQGALGNTIYF
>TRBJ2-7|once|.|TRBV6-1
TGTGCCAGCAGAAATCAGGGTTACCCCTACGAGCAGTACTTC
CASRNQGYPYEQYF
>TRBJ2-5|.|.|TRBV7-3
TGTGCCAGCAGCTTACCAGGGGAGGAGACCCAGTACTTC
CASSLPGEETQYF
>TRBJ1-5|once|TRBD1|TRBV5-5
TGTGCCAGCAGCACAGCCGACAGGGGGAACAATCAGCCCCAGCATTTT
CASSTADRGNNQPQHF
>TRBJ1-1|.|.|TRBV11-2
TGTGCCAGCAGCTTAAGAGCCAACACTGAAGCTTTCTTT
CASSLRANTEAFF
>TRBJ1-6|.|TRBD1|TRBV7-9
TGTTCCAGCAGCCCAGGGACAGGGGCCTCACCCCTCCACTTT
CSSSPGTGASPLHF
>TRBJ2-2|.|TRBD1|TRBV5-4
TGTGCCAGCAGCTTCCGAGGACAGGGGGCCGCCGGGGAGCTGTTTTTT
CASSFRGQGAAGELFF
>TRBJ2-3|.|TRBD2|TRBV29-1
TGCAGCGCGAGTGGTCTAGCGGGTACAGATACGCAGTATTTT
CSASGLAGTDTQYF
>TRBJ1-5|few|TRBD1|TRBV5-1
TGCGCCAGCAGCCAGGGACAGGGGAATCAGCCCCAGCATTTT
CASSQGQGNQPQHF
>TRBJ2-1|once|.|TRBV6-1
TGTGCCAGCACGCCCGGACTTAACAATGAGCAGTTCTTC
CASTPGLNNEQFF